A single sample gave rise to the 9 T cell receptor beta chains below, sequenced in a study of blood T cell repertoires in COVID-19 (dated by TCRdb to the early 2020s). The receptor library was made with the immunoSEQ multiplex PCR assay. In its TCRdb copy, this immuneACCESS table keeps in-frame sequences only and misses some clones. Where compared with another copy, unresolved V genes explain less than half of these, and the others have no known cause. The sample includes tens of thousands of clones, with around four fifths observed a single time. The top ten hold around 15% of the sample. Sequenced input: peripheral blood. The receptors stem from a human donor in a cohort sampled during active COVID-19.

This chain joins TRBV30 and TRBJ2-7; the match to TRBD2 covers 10 bases. The CDR3 has 20 residues. The germline gives CDR1 GTSNPN, CDR2 SVGIG (reference sequence). V trimming: 2 bases; J trimming: 2 bases; junction bases outside the gene matches: 21. The CDR3 DNA reads TGTGCCTGGAGTACCATACCACGCCCCAAAGGAGCGGGAGGGCCCTACGAGCAGTACTTC. Its translation: CAWSTIPRPKGAGGPYEQYF.

The rearrangement links TRBV7-8 to TRBJ1-2; D gene unclear. V lost 5 bases to trimming and J lost 2 bases, with 12 bases between them. The CDR3 covers 14 residues. Germline assignment: CDR1 SGHVS and CDR2 FQNEAQ. DNA of the CDR3: TGTGCCAGCAGCCAAGGCGCGGAGAACTATGGCTACACCTTC. Amino acids: CASSQGAENYGYTF. The whole variable domain, remainder taken from reference TRBV7-8 and TRBJ1-2, is GAGVSQSPRYKVAKRGQDVALRCDPISGHVSLFWYQQALGQGPEFLTYFQNEAQLDKSGLPSDRFFAERPEGSVSTLKIQRTQQEDSAVYLCASSQGAENYGYTFGSGTRLTVV.

This clone was counted a few times. The genes are TRBV18 and TRBJ1-2, with 12 bases fitting TRBD1. CDR3 length: 14 amino acids. The germline gives CDR1 KGHSH, CDR2 LQKENI. V shed 6 bases, J shed 6 bases, and the junction held 5 bases outside the gene matches. In DNA form, the CDR3 reads TGTGCCAGCTCCAAGGGACAGGGGGCGGATGGCTACACCTTC. Its protein product is CASSKGQGADGYTF.

This chain uses TRBV19 with TRBJ1-5; D might be TRBD1 (5 bases). Between the trimmed V and J ends, which lost 3 bases and 6 bases, there was a span of 12 bases. CDR1 and CDR2 (germline): LNHDA, SQIVND (reference sequence). This CDR3 region has 14 residues. In DNA, the CDR3 is TGTGCCAGTAGTATTGCAGGGTCCGGTCAGCCCCAGCATTTT. This gives the protein CASSIAGSGQPQHF.

In this sample, this clone turned up a few times. J is TRBJ1-2 and V is TRBV27, with 7 nucleotides matching TRBD1. The CDR3 extends over 14 amino acids. CDR1 and CDR2 from the germline V gene are MNHEY and SMNVEV (reference sequence). J gave up 4 bases and V 4 bases, and 6 bases lay outside the gene matches. DNA for the CDR3: TGTGCCAGCAGTTCCTCCGGGACAGCCTATGGCTACACCTTC. It translates to CASSSSGTAYGYTF.

This chain uses TRBV5-1 with TRBJ2-1; 11 nucleotides agree with TRBD2. The CDR3 is made up of 15 amino acids. The germline CDR1 and CDR2 sequences are SGHRS and YFSETQ. Trimming removed 4 bases from V and 7 bases from J; junction bases left unmatched: 7. DNA for the CDR3: TGCGCCAGCAGCCATCTAGCGGGAGGAGAAAATGAGCAGTTCTTC. Translated, it gives CASSHLAGGENEQFF.

This clone was detected a few times. The chain employs TRBV9 and TRBJ2-5; 8 bases agree with TRBD1. The CDR3 is made up of 15 amino acids. Germline V gene sequence: CDR1 SGDLS, CDR2 YYNGEE. Trimming at V came to 2 bases and at J to 5 bases, leaving 8 bases not matched to a gene. The DNA of the CDR3 is TGTGCCAGCAGCGTCTCACAGACAGGGGTCGAGACCCAGTACTTC. It codes for CASSVSQTGVETQYF.

The rearrangement links TRBV20-1 to TRBJ2-3; 7 bases align to TRBD2. CDR1 is DFQATT, CDR2 SNEGSKA, per germline (reference sequence). The trim removed 7 bases at V and 7 bases at J, leaving 2 bases unmatched. The CDR3 spans 10 residues. The CDR3 is CSDGGNTQYF. The CDR3 nucleotides are TGCAGTGACGGGGGGAATACGCAGTATTTT.

This chain joins TRBV11-2 and TRBJ2-7; D gene ambiguous. The CDR3 sequence is 11 residues long. V was clipped by 4 bases and J by 4 bases, with 5 bases between them. The germline V gene has CDR1 SGHAT and CDR2 FQNNGV. In DNA form, the CDR3 reads TGTGCCAGCAGCTCCGGGTACGAGCAGTACTTC. Its translation is CASSSGYEQYF.